One sample yielded the 14 T cell receptor beta chains listed below, sequenced in a study of CD8+CD57+ T cells in acquired aplastic anemia. CD8+CD57+ cell expansion had been shown by flow cytometry in patients chosen for sequencing. The template used for profiling TCR beta VDJ and CDR3 was genomic DNA. TCRdb processed the reads anew with MiXCR; each CDR3 protein has one entry. The sample holds roughly 150,000 distinct CDR3 sequences; more than 45% are singletons and the top ten take approximately 3%. The specimen was sorted CD4+, CD8+, or CD8+CD57+ T cells (not recorded which) from PBMCs. The receptors were gathered from a human donor with aplastic anemia.

The rearrangement joins TRBV25-1 to TRBJ1-1; a weak D match, TRBD1 (5 bases). CDR3 length: 15 residues. Germline V gene sequence: CDR1 MGHDK, CDR2 SYGVNS. Trimming took off 6 bases at V and 1 base at J, with 15 bases between the two ends. The DNA of the CDR3 is TGTGCCAGCAGCCTTCCGGGACCGCAGAACACTGAAGCTTTCTTT. The encoded protein is CASSLPGPQNTEAFF.

This clonotype was counted at least ten times. CDR3 protein: CASSGYTQYF. The CDR3, as DNA: TGTGCCAGCAGTGGATATACGCAGTATTTT. V usage is TRBV2 and J usage is TRBJ2-3, with unresolved D. The length of the CDR3 is 10 residues. The V gene lost 4 bases and the J gene lost 7 bases, with 3 bases spanning the gap. In germline, CDR1 is SNHLY, CDR2 FYNNEI. Full variable domain (missing parts from reference TRBV2 and TRBJ2-3): EPEVTQTPSHQVTQMGQEVILRCVPISNHLYFYWYRQILGQKVEFLVSFYNNEISEKSEIFDDQFSVERPDGSNFTLKIRSTKLEDSAMYFCASSGYTQYFGPGTRLTVL.

This clonotype was seen ten or more times. This chain connects TRBV6-1 to TRBJ1-4; unclear D gene. Germline V gene lookup returns CDR1 MNHNS and CDR2 SASEGT. Trimming removed 7 bases at V and 8 bases at J, with 14 bases between. The CDR3 sequence is 13 residues long. CDR3 coding DNA: TGTGCCAGCAATAATCTGGGCTCAGAAAAACTGTTTTTT. Protein sequence: CASNNLGSEKLFF.

Note on this clonotype: Possible read error: a much larger clone is one base away. The chain links TRBV6-7 to TRBJ1-1; D not certain. TRBV6-7 carries the ORF label, with uncertain function. The CDR3 length is 15 residues. Trimming stripped 6 bases from V and 1 base from J, with 15 bases between. The CDR3 coding sequence is TGTGCCAGCAGGTACGCAGTATTTAGGAACACTGAAGCTTTCTTT. It encodes CASRYAVFRNTEAFF.

The chain couples TRBV10-3 to TRBJ2-7; D gene unclear. Between the trimmed V and J ends, which lost 10 bases and 5 bases, there was a span of 18 bases. The CDR3 sequence is 13 residues long. The V gene's germline CDR1 is ENHRY and CDR2 SYGVKD. CDR3 amino acids: CASRADPVHEQYF. For the CDR3, the DNA is TGTGCCAGCAGAGCCGACCCGGTCCACGAGCAGTACTTC.

As for this clonotype: Sequence at one end of the junction differs from germline and may be a read error. V and J are TRBV10-3 and TRBJ2-2, with TRBD1 matching over 9 bases. Germline values: CDR1 ENHRY, CDR2 SYGVKD. This CDR3 is built from 15 residues. CDR3 bases: TGTGCCATCAGCTGGGACAGGGTGGCAACCGGGGAGCCGTTTTTT. Translation: CAISWDRVATGEPFF.

The chain recombines TRBV7-2 with TRBJ1-6; D remains ambiguous. Germline-derived CDR1 and CDR2 are SGHTA and FQGNSA. Trimming cost V 0 bases and J 12 bases, with 9 bases left between them. The CDR3 has 13 amino acids. CDR3: CASSLALVQPLHF. The CDR3 DNA reads as TGTGCCAGCAGCTTAGCGCTGGTTCAACCCCTCCACTTT. Based on the CDR3 plus reference TRBV7-2 and TRBJ1-6, the full variable domain is GAGVSQSPSNKVTEKGKDVELRCDPISGHTALYWYRQSLGQGLEFLIYFQGNSAPDKSGLPSDRFSAERTGGSVSTLTIQRTQQEDSAVYLCASSLALVQPLHFGNGTRLTVT.

The table lists this clonotype with many counts. The chain joins TRBV7-3 to TRBJ2-1; 7 bases are shared with TRBD2. CDR3 length: 13 residues. The junction had 0 bases not matched to a gene; V was cut back by 2 bases and J by 5 bases. CDR1 SGHTA and CDR2 FQGTGA come from the germline V gene. This CDR3 is CASSLGTNNEQFF. The CDR3 DNA sequence: TGTGCCAGCAGCTTAGGGACTAACAATGAGCAGTTCTTC.

This clonotype was observed a handful of times. The junction shows a germline mismatch at one end, possibly a read error. J is TRBJ2-7 and V is TRBV9; 8 bases are a match to TRBD1. The CDR3 loop spans 14 amino acids. Per the germline V gene, CDR1 is SGDLS and CDR2 is YYNGEE. CDR3 nucleotides: TGTGCCGGCAGCGCCCAACAGGGGGGTGGTGAGCAGTACTTC. This gives the protein CAGSAQQGGGEQYF.

The rearrangement joins TRBV2 to TRBJ2-3, with TRBD1 matching 9 bases. The V and J ends lost 8 bases and 1 base, in that order; junction bases with no gene match: 13. CDR1 is SNHLY and CDR2 is FYNNEI in the germline V gene. The CDR3 has 17 amino acids. The CDR3 DNA reads as TGTGCCAGCGATATCTCTCAAACAGGGGGCGGCACAGATACGCAGTATTTT. Its translation is CASDISQTGGGTDTQYF.

CDR3 region: CSSRGWTSGRNEQFF. CDR3 in DNA: TGCAGCTCACGGGGGTGGACTAGCGGGAGGAATGAGCAGTTCTTC. This chain joins TRBV29-1 and TRBJ2-1, with 14 bases aligning to TRBD2. Germline V gene data show CDR1 as SQVTM and CDR2 as ANQGSEA. The CDR3 contains 15 residues. V lost 8 bases to trimming and J lost 7 bases; unmatched junction nucleotides: 10.

The CDR3: CATSIGREGTDTQYF. CDR3 coding DNA: TGTGCCACCAGCATCGGGCGGGAAGGGACAGATACGCAGTATTTT. The chain uses TRBV15 and TRBJ2-3; TRBD2 might be the D (6 bases). This CDR3 comprises 15 residues. Germline values: CDR1 LNHNV, CDR2 YYDKDF (reference sequence). The V end was cut by 4 bases, the J end by 3 bases, with 14 bases between.

This clonotype has a single count. This rearrangement joins TRBV15 to TRBJ2-1; either TRBD1 or TRBD2 may fit D (5 bases each). Germline CDR1 is LNHNV and CDR2 is YYDKDF (reference sequence). V lost 0 bases to trimming and J lost 9 bases, with 15 bases between them. This CDR3 region has 15 residues. The CDR3 sequence is CATSRDGALHTEQFF. DNA of the CDR3: TGTGCCACCAGCAGAGACGGGGCATTACACACTGAGCAGTTCTTC.

In this sample, this clonotype turned up many times. The rearrangement uses TRBV7-2 and TRBJ2-1, with 7 bases lining up with TRBD2. CDR1 and CDR2 (germline): SGHTA, FQGNSA. This CDR3 is 14 amino acids long. The ends lost 10 bases at V and 2 bases at J; junction bases unmatched: 8. For the CDR3, the DNA is TGTGCCATCCGGGGCGGGAGAGCCTACAATGAGCAGTTCTTC. Amino acids: CAIRGGRAYNEQFF.